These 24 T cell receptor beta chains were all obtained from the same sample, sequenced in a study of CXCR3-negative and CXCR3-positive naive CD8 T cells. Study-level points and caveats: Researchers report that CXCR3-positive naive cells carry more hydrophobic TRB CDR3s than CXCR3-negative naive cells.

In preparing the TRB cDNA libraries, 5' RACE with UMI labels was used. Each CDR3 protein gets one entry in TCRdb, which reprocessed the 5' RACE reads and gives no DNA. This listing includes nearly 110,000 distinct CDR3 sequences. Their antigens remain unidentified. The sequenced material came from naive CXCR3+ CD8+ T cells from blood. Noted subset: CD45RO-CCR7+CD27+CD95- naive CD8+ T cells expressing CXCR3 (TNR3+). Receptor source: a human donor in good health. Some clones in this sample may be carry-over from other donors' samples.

The CDR3 protein is CSVVSQGRYEQYF. This sequence joins TRBV29-1 and TRBJ2-7; TCRdb selects TRBD1, and the lack of DNA leaves this call unchecked. CDR1 is SQVTM and CDR2 is ANQGSEA in the germline V gene. There are 13 residues in the CDR3.

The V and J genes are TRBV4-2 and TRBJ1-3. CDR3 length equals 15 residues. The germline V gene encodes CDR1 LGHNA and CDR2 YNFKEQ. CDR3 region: CASNRDLYSGNTIYF.

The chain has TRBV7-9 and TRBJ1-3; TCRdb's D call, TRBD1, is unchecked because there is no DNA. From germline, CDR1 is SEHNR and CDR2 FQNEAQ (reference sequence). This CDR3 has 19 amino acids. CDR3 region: CASSSEPWDRLTSGNTIYF.

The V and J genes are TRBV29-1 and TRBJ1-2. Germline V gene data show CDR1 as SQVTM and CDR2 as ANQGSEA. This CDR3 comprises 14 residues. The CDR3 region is CSVEDQEGDYGYTF.

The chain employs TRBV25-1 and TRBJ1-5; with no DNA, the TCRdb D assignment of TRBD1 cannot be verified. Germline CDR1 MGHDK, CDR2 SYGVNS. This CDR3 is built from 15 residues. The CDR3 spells CASSDRDITSGAQHF.

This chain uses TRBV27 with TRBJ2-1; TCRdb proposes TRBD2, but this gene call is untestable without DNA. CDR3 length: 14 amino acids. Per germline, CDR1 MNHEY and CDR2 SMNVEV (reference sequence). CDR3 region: CASSLRGGINEQFF.

This CDR3 reads CASSSFAETQYF. V is TRBV7-9 and J is TRBJ2-5. Germline V gives CDR1 SEHNR, CDR2 FQNEAQ (reference sequence). The CDR3 loop spans 12 amino acids.

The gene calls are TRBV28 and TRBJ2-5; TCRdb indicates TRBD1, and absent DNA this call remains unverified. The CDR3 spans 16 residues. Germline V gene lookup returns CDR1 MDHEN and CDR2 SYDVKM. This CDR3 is CASSSGPGTGQETQYF.

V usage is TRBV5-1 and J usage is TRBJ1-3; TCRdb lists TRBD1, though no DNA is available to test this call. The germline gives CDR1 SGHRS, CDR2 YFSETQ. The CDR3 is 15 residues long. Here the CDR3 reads CASSPYGTPGNTIYF. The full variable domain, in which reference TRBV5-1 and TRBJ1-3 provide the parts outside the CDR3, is KAGVTQTPRYLIKTRGQQVTLSCSPISGHRSVSWYQQTPGQGLQFLFEYFSETQRNKGNFPGRFSGRQFSNSRSEMNVSTLELGDSALYLCASSPYGTPGNTIYFGEGSWLTVV.

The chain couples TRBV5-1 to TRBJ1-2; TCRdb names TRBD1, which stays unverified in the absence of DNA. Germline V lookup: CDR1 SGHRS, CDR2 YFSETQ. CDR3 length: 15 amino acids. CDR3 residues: CASSLGLTGTYGYTF.

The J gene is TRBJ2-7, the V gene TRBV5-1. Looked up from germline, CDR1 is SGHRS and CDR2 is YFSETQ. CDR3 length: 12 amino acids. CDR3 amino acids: CASFIISYEQYF.

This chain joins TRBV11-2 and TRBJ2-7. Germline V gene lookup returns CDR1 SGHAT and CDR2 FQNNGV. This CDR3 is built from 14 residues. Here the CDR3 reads CASSFTGGTYEQYF.

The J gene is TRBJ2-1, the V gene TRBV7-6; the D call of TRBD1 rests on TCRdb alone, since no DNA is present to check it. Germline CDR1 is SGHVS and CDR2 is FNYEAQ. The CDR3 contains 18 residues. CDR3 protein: CASSLDFGGLGSYNEQFF.

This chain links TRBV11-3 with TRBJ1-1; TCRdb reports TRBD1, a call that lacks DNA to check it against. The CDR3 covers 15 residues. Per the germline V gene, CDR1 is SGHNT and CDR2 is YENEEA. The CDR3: CASSPVGQGGTEAFF.

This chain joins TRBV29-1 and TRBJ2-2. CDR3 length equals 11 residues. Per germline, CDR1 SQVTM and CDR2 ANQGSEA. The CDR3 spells CSGIQTGELFF.

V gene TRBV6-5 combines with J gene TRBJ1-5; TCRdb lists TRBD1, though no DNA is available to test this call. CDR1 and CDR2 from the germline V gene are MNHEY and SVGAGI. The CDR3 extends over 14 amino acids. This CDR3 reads CASSYGQGNQPQHF.

Here the CDR3 reads CASSLSDGLREQYF. The rearrangement links TRBV7-9 to TRBJ2-7. This CDR3 is built from 14 residues. Germline V gene sequence: CDR1 SEHNR, CDR2 FQNEAQ (reference sequence).

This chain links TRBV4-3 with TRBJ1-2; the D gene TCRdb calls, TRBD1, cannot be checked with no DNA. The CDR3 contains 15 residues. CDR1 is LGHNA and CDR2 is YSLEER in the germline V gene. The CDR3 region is CASSQDRQGVYGYTF.

The CDR3 sequence is CASWGTFENTGELFF. The V and J genes are TRBV18 and TRBJ2-2; the D gene TCRdb calls, TRBD2, cannot be checked with no DNA. Germline loops: CDR1 KGHSH, CDR2 LQKENI. The CDR3 is 15 amino acids. The variable domain in full, completed from reference TRBV18 and TRBJ2-2, reads NAGVMQNPRHLVRRRGQEARLRCSPMKGHSHVYWYRQLPEEGLKFMVYLQKENIIDESGMPKERFSAEFPKEGPSILRIQQVVRGDSAAYFCASWGTFENTGELFFGEGSRLTVL.

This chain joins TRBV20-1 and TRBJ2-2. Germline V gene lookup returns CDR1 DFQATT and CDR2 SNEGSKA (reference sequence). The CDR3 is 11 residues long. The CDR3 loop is CSARNSGELFF.

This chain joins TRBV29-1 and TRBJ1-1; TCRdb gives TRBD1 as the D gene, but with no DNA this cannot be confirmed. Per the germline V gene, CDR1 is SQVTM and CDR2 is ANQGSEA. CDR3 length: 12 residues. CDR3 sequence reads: CSVRAEDTEAFF.

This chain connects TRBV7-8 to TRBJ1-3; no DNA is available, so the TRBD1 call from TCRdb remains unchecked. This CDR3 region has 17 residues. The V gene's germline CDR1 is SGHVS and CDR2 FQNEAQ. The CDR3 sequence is CASSLLERESSGNTIYF.

This CDR3 is CSARGDCLTLASQPQHF. The chain has TRBV20-1 and TRBJ1-5. Germline CDR1 is DFQATT and CDR2 is SNEGSKA (reference sequence). CDR3 size: 17 residues.

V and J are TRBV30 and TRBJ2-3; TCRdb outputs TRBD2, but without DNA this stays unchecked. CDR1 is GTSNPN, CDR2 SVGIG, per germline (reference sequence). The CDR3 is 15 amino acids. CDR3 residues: CAWSVLAMGFHTQYF.